Listed below are T cell receptor beta chains from one sample, sequenced in a study of blood T cell repertoires in COVID-19. This table comes from immunoSEQ multiplex PCR, and its TCRdb copy is limited to in-frame clones, with some not included. The profile shows about 260,000 clones, more than 80% of them singletons. The sequenced sample was peripheral blood. The receptor source for this set is a woman aged 40 to 49 with acute or convalescent COVID-19. CDR3s include the opening cysteine and the closing phenylalanine or tryptophan. A D gene is named only where the DNA matches it firmly. Not every row has a clone size; where given, it reads once, few, many or a size class.

>TRBJ1-5|TRBV30|-|-
CAWSTGTISNQPQHF
TGTGCCTGGAGCACCGGGACAATTAGCAATCAGCCCCAGCATTTT
>TRBJ1-1|TRBV30|few|-
CANNPSGGALTEAFF
TGTGCCAATAATCCATCGGGAGGGGCCCTAACTGAAGCTTTCTTT
>TRBJ2-3|TRBV27|-|-
CASSRVTDTQYF
TGTGCCAGCAGTAGAGTCACAGATACGCAGTATTTT
>TRBJ2-5|TRBV5-1|-|TRBD2
CASSWTSGGGLETQYF
TGCGCCAGCAGCTGGACTAGCGGGGGGGGTTTAGAGACCCAGTACTTC
>TRBJ2-2|TRBV29-1|-|TRBD1
CSVGTRGTGTGELFF
TGCAGCGTTGGAACCAGGGGGACCGGTACCGGGGAGCTGTTTTTT
>TRBJ1-1|TRBV5-6|-|TRBD1
CASSLTGWGEAFF
TGTGCCAGCAGCCTGACAGGGTGGGGTGAAGCTTTCTTT
>TRBJ2-5|TRBV5-5|-|-
CASSFWAGETQYF
TGTGCCAGCAGCTTCTGGGCAGGGGAGACCCAGTACTTC
>TRBJ2-5|TRBV2|-|-
CASSGDSEETQYF
TGTGCCAGCAGTGGGGACTCAGAAGAGACCCAGTACTTC
>TRBJ1-4|TRBV7-9|-|TRBD1
CASSLKGASEKLFF
TGTGCCAGCAGCTTAAAGGGGGCGAGTGAAAAACTGTTTTTT
>TRBJ2-1|TRBV6-5|-|TRBD2
CASRGLAGDNEQFF
TGTGCCAGCAGGGGACTAGCGGGGGACAATGAGCAGTTCTTC
>TRBJ1-1|TRBV27|-|-
CASTYHEGAEAFF
TGTGCCAGCACCTATCATGAAGGGGCTGAAGCTTTCTTT
>TRBJ1-5|TRBV6-4|-|-
CASSDSNQSGTTGRGAYNQPQHF
TGTGCCAGCAGTGACTCGAATCAGTCCGGGACAACGGGCCGTGGGGCGTATAATCAGCCCCAGCATTTT
>TRBJ1-1|TRBV6-5|-|-
CASSFNRAEAFF
TGTGCCAGCAGTTTTAACAGGGCTGAAGCTTTCTTT
>TRBJ2-1|TRBV2|once|-
CASSGGTYNEQFF
TGTGCCAGCAGTGGCGGAACGTACAATGAGCAGTTCTTC
>TRBJ1-4|TRBV19|-|TRBD1
CASSRPGGAANEKLFF
TGTGCCAGTAGTAGGCCAGGGGGCGCGGCTAATGAAAAACTGTTTTTT
>TRBJ2-3|TRBV9|once|-
CASSPRESTDTQYF
TGTGCCAGCAGCCCCCGGGAAAGCACAGATACGCAGTATTTT
>TRBJ2-5|TRBV7-2|-|-
CASSSGLGRETQYF
TGTGCCAGCAGCTCGGGCCTGGGGCGCGAGACCCAGTACTTC
>TRBJ1-2|TRBV14|-|TRBD1
CASSQEGTGYHYGYTF
TGTGCCAGCAGCCAAGAGGGGACAGGGTATCACTATGGCTACACCTTC
>TRBJ2-2|TRBV25-1|-|-
CASSDPLEVSGELFF
TGTGCCAGCAGTGATCCCCTTGAGGTCAGTGGGGAGCTGTTTTTT
>TRBJ2-5|TRBV5-1|once|TRBD1
CASSSGQGETQYF
TGCGCCAGCAGCTCGGGACAGGGTGAGACCCAGTACTTC
>TRBJ1-1|TRBV19|-|TRBD1
CASKGLGTGFGTEAFF
TGTGCCAGTAAAGGGTTGGGGACAGGGTTCGGCACTGAAGCTTTCTTT
>TRBJ2-3|TRBV7-9|few|TRBD2
CASSVGTRSTDTQYF
TGTGCCAGCAGCGTCGGGACTAGAAGCACAGATACGCAGTATTTT
>TRBJ1-3|TRBV27|-|-
CATKGSGRANTIYF
TGTGCCACCAAGGGGTCCGGCAGGGCGAACACCATATATTTT
>TRBJ2-3|TRBV6-5|-|-
CASLRRGDRDTQYF
TGTGCCAGCCTTAGGCGGGGGGACAGAGATACGCAGTATTTT
>TRBJ1-3|TRBV9|-|-
CASSPGGSGNTIYF
TGTGCCAGCAGCCCGGGAGGCTCTGGAAACACCATATATTTT
>TRBJ1-1|TRBV12-2|-|-
CASRQSTENTEAFF
TGTGCAAGTCGCCAATCGACAGAGAACACTGAAGCTTTCTTT
>TRBJ1-1|TRBV29-1|-|TRBD1
CSVSGQGTEAFF
TGCAGCGTCTCGGGACAGGGGACTGAAGCTTTCTTT
>TRBJ2-1|TRBV14|-|-
CASSQDYGYAGNEQFF
TGTGCCAGCAGCCAAGATTACGGGTATGCGGGCAATGAGCAGTTCTTC
>TRBJ1-4|TRBV6-1|-|-
CASSGSGQNSGEKLFF
TGTGCCAGCAGTGGGTCCGGACAAAACAGTGGTGAAAAACTGTTTTTT
>TRBJ1-5|TRBV27|-|-
CASKGWAQNQPQHF
TGTGCCAGCAAGGGGTGGGCACAGAATCAGCCCCAGCATTTT
>TRBJ1-6|TRBV7-2|-|TRBD1
CASTPGGHSPLHF
TGTGCCAGCACCCCAGGGGGGCATTCACCCCTCCACTTT
>TRBJ1-4|TRBV5-1|-|TRBD1
CASSSLPGQGQGEKLFF
TGCGCCAGCAGCTCGTTACCGGGACAGGGACAAGGTGAAAAACTGTTTTTT
>TRBJ1-2|TRBV12-5|-|-
CASGFDLRRDGYTF
TGTGCTAGTGGTTTTGACTTAAGGAGAGATGGCTACACCTTC
>TRBJ2-1|TRBV5-4|-|TRBD2
CAWGGNEQFF
TGTGCCTGGGGGGGCAATGAGCAGTTCTTC
>TRBJ2-2|TRBV6-5|once|TRBD1
CASSFSGTVTGELFF
TGTGCCAGCAGTTTCTCCGGGACAGTCACCGGGGAGCTGTTTTTT
>TRBJ2-3|TRBV2|-|-
CASGAISDTQYF
TGTGCCAGCGGGGCCATCTCAGATACGCAGTATTTT
>TRBJ1-6|TRBV2|-|-
CASSLGSNRSPLHF
TGTGCCAGCAGCCTGGGGAGTAATAGGTCACCCCTCCACTTT
>TRBJ2-1|TRBV11-2|-|-
CASSEGVDRRFF
TGTGCCAGCAGCGAAGGAGTAGATCGACGCTTCTTC
>TRBJ2-2|TRBV5-1|-|TRBD2
CASSPLGVRPGGPGNTGELFF
TGCGCCAGCAGCCCCCTGGGTGTGCGGCCGGGGGGGCCGGGAAACACCGGGGAGCTGTTTTTT
>TRBJ1-1|TRBV5-6|-|TRBD1
CASSSMDRGLTEAFF
TGTGCCAGCAGCTCCATGGACAGGGGGCTGACTGAAGCTTTCTTT
>TRBJ1-4|TRBV2|-|TRBD1
CASNRGETTNEKLFF
TGTGCCAGCAACAGGGGGGAAACGACTAATGAAAAACTGTTTTTT
>TRBJ2-2|TRBV11-2|once|-
CASSLESGGRELFF
TGTGCCAGCAGCTTAGAAAGTGGTGGCCGGGAGCTGTTTTTT
>TRBJ2-4|TRBV19|once|TRBD2
CASSSQQRGGHAIQYF
TGTGCCAGTAGTTCGCAACAGCGGGGGGGTCACGCCATTCAGTACTTC
>TRBJ2-1|TRBV4-1|-|-
CASSQDPPPGVEQFF
TGCGCCAGCAGCCAAGACCCGCCACCAGGGGTTGAACAGTTCTTC
>TRBJ1-4|TRBV6-6|-|TRBD1
CASSLQGVDEKLFF
TGTGCCAGCAGTCTACAGGGGGTTGACGAAAAACTGTTTTTT
>TRBJ1-2|TRBV6-4|-|TRBD1
CASSDTPQTGPYGYTF
TGTGCCAGCAGTGACACGCCTCAGACAGGGCCCTATGGCTACACCTTC
>TRBJ2-3|TRBV5-4|-|TRBD2
CASSLASGSGSGPRDTQYF
TGTGCCAGCAGCTTGGCCTCGGGGTCGGGTAGCGGGCCCAGGGATACGCAGTATTTT
>TRBJ2-1|TRBV5-1|-|-
CASSSGYNEQFF
TGCGCCAGCAGCTCCGGGTACAATGAGCAGTTCTTC
>TRBJ1-6|TRBV30|-|-
CAWLVGGLTSPLHF
TGTGCCTGGCTTGTGGGGGGGTTAACTTCACCCCTCCACTTT
>TRBJ1-2|TRBV6-1|-|-
CASSEALSLADGYTF
TGTGCCAGCAGTGAAGCGCTCTCGTTAGCGGATGGCTACACCTTC
>TRBJ1-1|TRBV4-1|-|TRBD1
CASSQTPTGIINEAFF
TGCGCCAGCAGCCAGACCCCGACAGGGATCATAAATGAAGCTTTCTTT
>TRBJ1-1|TRBV18|-|-
CASSIGPGIETEAFF
TGTGCCAGCTCTATCGGCCCGGGAATAGAAACTGAAGCTTTCTTT
>TRBJ1-3|TRBV9|few|-
CASSVDAGTAGNTIYF
TGTGCCAGCAGCGTAGATGCGGGTACGGCTGGAAACACCATATATTTT
>TRBJ2-1|TRBV10-3|-|-
CAISESSPNEQFF
TGTGCCATCAGTGAGTCGTCTCCCAATGAGCAGTTCTTC
>TRBJ1-4|TRBV30|-|TRBD1
CAWSLFVRTGKEKLFF
TGTGCCTGGAGTTTATTCGTTCGGACAGGGAAGGAAAAACTGTTTTTT
>TRBJ2-3|TRBV7-6|once|TRBD1
CASSLNRDRRVDTQYF
TGTGCCAGCAGCTTGAACCGGGACAGACGAGTAGATACGCAGTATTTT
>TRBJ2-1|TRBV6-6|-|TRBD2
CASSYSRAGGKNEQFF
TGTGCCAGCAGTTACAGTCGAGCGGGGGGGAAGAATGAGCAGTTCTTC
>TRBJ2-3|TRBV5-5|-|-
CASSFAGQPTDTQYF
TGTGCCAGCAGCTTTGCGGGACAGCCCACAGATACGCAGTATTTT